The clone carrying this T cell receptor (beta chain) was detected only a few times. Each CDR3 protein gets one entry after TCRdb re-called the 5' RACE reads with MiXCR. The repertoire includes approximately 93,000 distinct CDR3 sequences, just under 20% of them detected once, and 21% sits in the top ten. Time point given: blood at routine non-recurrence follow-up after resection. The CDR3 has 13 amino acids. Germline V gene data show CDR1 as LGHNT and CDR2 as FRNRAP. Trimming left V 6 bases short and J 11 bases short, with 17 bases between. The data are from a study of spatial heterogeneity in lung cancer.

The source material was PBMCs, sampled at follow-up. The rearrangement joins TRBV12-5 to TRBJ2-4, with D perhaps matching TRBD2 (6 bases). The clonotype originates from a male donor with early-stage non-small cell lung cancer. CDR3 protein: CASGLNSPGVQYF. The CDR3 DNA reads TGTGCTAGTGGCCTCAACTCCCCGGGGGTTCAGTACTTC.